This T cell receptor beta chain was recovered during a study of CD8+ T cells in alopecia areata. Extraction and reverse transcription of RNA yielded cDNA as the sequencing template. Generated by immunoSEQ multiplex PCR, the TCRdb table keeps only in-frame clones and is missing some. The sample has some 210,000 clones; about 60% are singletons. Comments on this clone: Other DNA variants within this sample encode the same CDR3.

Germline V gene sequence: CDR1 GTSNPN, CDR2 SVGIG (reference sequence). V was shortened by 0 bases and J by 8 bases, with 7 bases between the two germline ends. CDR3 length: 11 residues. J is TRBJ1-2 and V is TRBV30; D call uncertain. The sequence was obtained from a human donor with alopecia areata. The sample consisted of CD4+ T cells sorted from blood, taken at week 0. The CDR3 spells CAWSVLGGYTF. Written as DNA, the CDR3 is TGTGCCTGGAGTGTACTGGGGGGCTACACCTTC.